This TCR beta chain derives from a study of regulatory T cells in long-lasting Graves disease (dated by TCRdb to about 2021). The study in broad terms: Persistent Graves' disease was defined as persistently positive TSH receptor autoantibodies together with antithyroid drug treatment for over 5 years. The study was conducted in China and was registered as a clinical trial. On average, persistent Graves' disease patients in the clinical cohort had been on antithyroid drugs for around 9.5 years. Peripheral blood TCR sequencing and RNA sequencing compared persistent Graves' disease patients with newly diagnosed Graves' disease patients. A total of around 33 samples were covered by TCR sequencing, comprising roughly 13 persistent and around 20 newly diagnosed Graves' disease patients.

Summary of the overall study and its limitations: The small sample size was acknowledged by the authors as a limitation that may reduce accuracy. The study examined only peripheral blood because the primary lesion, thyroid tissue, could not be accessed. Only the TCR beta chain was sequenced and analyzed. More public clonotypes were shared among persistent patients (fewer than 3,000) than among newly diagnosed patients (roughly 1,000). Persistent disease showed preferential use of TRBV28, TRBJ1-2 and TRBJ2-5, whereas newly diagnosed disease favored TRBV20-1 and TRBJ2-1. Lower TCR Shannon entropy and fewer highly expanded clones were observed in persistent Graves' disease patients than in newly diagnosed patients, which suggested clonal expansion.

This clonotype was counted many times. Its antigen is unknown. Base-call qualities are not available, and no considerably larger clone is one nucleotide away. Taken from the germline V gene, the CDR1 and CDR2 loops are SGHTA and FQGNSA. Deletion took 0 bases off V and 3 bases off J, with a span of 8 bases between the germline ends. CDR3 length: 14 amino acids, cysteine to phenylalanine. Only the CDR3 region is kept as DNA, spanning 42 bases read in frame from base 1. The label giving this sample's time point can be read as: persistent/refractory GD, antithyroid drugs over 5 years with positive TRAb. For both TCR sequencing and RNA sequencing, RNA was extracted from PBMCs using TRIzol. The diagnosis of Graves' disease followed American Thyroid Association guidelines. The patients came from an endocrinology department in Xi'an, China. Each patient gave 8.5 to 9.5 milliliters of peripheral blood, collected in an EDTA anticoagulant tube. Ficoll Paque Plus density gradient separation was used to isolate PBMCs, and no further T cell sorting was done. RNA quality was checked with an Agilent 2100 Bioanalyzer and agarose gel, and concentration with a NanoDrop 2000.

Receptor libraries were prepared by multiplex PCR. Sequencing took place on an Illumina HiSeq 4000. iRepertoire HTBI primers and Arm-PCR amplification of CDR3 regions were used to construct TCR beta libraries. Before sequencing, the PCR products went through gel purification. The source study handled its data this way. Across samples, about 63 TRBV and 13 to 15 TRBJ segments were identified and used for gene usage analysis of CDR3 amino acid clonotypes. Filtered high-quality paired reads were merged into contigs using COPE and FqMerger. BLAST was used to align contigs to IMGT TRBV, TRBD and TRBJ reference genes, and CDR3 was defined according to IMGT. Any clonotype with a frequency above 0.1% was counted as a highly expanded clone. Shannon entropy was used to measure repertoire diversity, and the Gini coefficient was used to measure V-J evenness. Public clonotypes were defined as clonotypes shared by more than one individual. TCRdb ran its own pipeline on the public reads, namely fastp trimming at Q25 and MiXCR clone calling, and kept in-frame beta chains. When rows share a CDR3 protein, they turn into one entry using the most common DNA and genes. Here the V and J calls rest on TCRdb's processing, not on the authors' analysis. The sample includes about 460,000 distinct CDR3 sequences, with 20% to 25% observed a single time. Under 15% of the sample rests with the top ten.

This clonotype originated in a female donor with Graves disease. The chain is assembled from TRBV7-2 and TRBJ1-1; perhaps TRBD1 is the D gene, with 6 bases matching. Sequenced material: peripheral blood mononuclear cells (PBMCs), taken when the disease was refractory, from a patient treated with antithyroid drugs. CDR3 sequence: CASSLAGAHTEAFF. The nucleotide sequence reads TGTGCCAGCAGCTTAGCGGGGGCTCACACTGAAGCTTTCTTT.